The subject of this entry is one TCR beta chain. This specimen comes from a study of blood T cell repertoires in COVID-19. Measured with immunoSEQ multiplex PCR; TCRdb has only the in-frame clones, and not every one. This sample yields under 350,000 clones, of which approximately 86% are seen a single time; about 4.2% belongs to the top ten. The origin of this receptor is a woman aged 40 to 50 with acute COVID-19. Sequenced input: PBMCs or T cells enriched from blood (not recorded which).

DNA for the CDR3: TGTGCCAGCTCTGGCAGGGGTTATGGAAACACCATATATTTT. This translates into CASSGRGYGNTIYF. The J gene is TRBJ1-3, the V gene TRBV3-1 (or the pseudogene TRBV3-2); D might be TRBD1 (6 bases). The V gene lost 8 bases and the J gene lost 3 bases, with 14 bases spanning the gap. Germline V gene sequence: CDR1 LGHDT, CDR2 YNNKEL (reference sequence). The CDR3 loop spans 14 amino acids.